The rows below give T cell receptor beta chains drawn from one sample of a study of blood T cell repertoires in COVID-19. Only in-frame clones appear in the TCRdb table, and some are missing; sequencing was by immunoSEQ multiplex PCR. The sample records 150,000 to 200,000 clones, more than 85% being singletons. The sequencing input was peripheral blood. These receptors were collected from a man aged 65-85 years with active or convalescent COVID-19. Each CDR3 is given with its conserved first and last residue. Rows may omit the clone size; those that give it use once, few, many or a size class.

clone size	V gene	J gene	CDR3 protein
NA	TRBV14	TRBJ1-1	CASSLNLNTEAFF
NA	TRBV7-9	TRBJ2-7	CASSLGSGEQYF
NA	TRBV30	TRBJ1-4	CAWRHSATNEKLFF
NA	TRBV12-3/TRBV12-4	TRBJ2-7	CASTSRDRNEQYF
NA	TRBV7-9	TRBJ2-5	CASSLMGGETQYF
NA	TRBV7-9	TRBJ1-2	CASSPLGSWGDGYTF
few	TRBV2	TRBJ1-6	CASSGQGNSPLHF
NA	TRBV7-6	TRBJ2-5	CASSLAGAGGAETQYF
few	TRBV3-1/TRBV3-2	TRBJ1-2	CASSRGQNYGYTF
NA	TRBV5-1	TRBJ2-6	CASSRRTGVSPTSGANVLTF
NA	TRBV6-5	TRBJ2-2	CASSPGFANTGELFF
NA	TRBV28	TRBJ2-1	CASSTMGLGDNEQFF
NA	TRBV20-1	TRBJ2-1	CSASGGGSSYNEQFF
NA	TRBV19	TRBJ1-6	CASSVGASSYNSPLHF
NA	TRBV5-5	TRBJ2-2	CASSLGQGELFF
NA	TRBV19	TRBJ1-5	CASSIVRGRGNQPQHF
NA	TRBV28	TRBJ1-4	CASRSVPGQGGNEKLFF
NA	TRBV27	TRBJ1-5	CASSLLGDSNQPQHF